One sample yielded the 12 T cell receptor beta chains listed below, sequenced in a study of T cell repertoires in cytomegalovirus infection. TCRdb reprocessed the reads via MiXCR and lists one record per CDR3 protein. The sample consists of approximately 250,000 distinct CDR3 sequences, roughly 22% of them appearing once. Sequencing was done on a sample of CD8+ T cells from PBMCs. These receptors were taken from a human donor in good health (CMV status not recorded). Some clones in this sample may be carry-over from other donors' samples.

This clonotype was counted many times. This chain connects TRBV12-3 or TRBV12-4 to TRBJ2-1, with D tentatively TRBD1 or TRBD2 (6 bases each). Trimming shortened V by 5 bases and J by 7 bases, and 15 bases separated the two germline ends. The CDR3 loop spans 14 amino acids. CDR3 residues: CASSEEGELNEQFF. Here the CDR3 DNA reads TGTGCCAGCAGTGAGGAGGGGGAACTGAATGAGCAGTTCTTC.

This clonotype was seen many times. V and J are TRBV5-6 and TRBJ1-1, with TRBD1 identical over 7 bases. V gave up 1 base and J gave up 2 bases; unmatched junction bases: 5. The CDR3 loop spans 15 amino acids. Germline loops: CDR1 SGHDT, CDR2 YYEEEE. This CDR3 reads CASSLSGGPNTEAFF. The CDR3 coding sequence is TGTGCCAGCAGCTTGTCAGGGGGACCAAACACTGAAGCTTTCTTT. Full variable domain (missing parts from reference TRBV5-6 and TRBJ1-1): DAGVTQSPTHLIKTRGQQVTLRCSPKSGHDTVSWYQQALGQGPQFIFQYYEEEERQRGNFPDRFSGHQFPNYSSELNVNALLLGDSALYLCASSLSGGPNTEAFFGQGTRLTVV.

The chain combines TRBV20-1 with TRBJ2-2; TRBD1 is a possible D gene (5 bases). This CDR3 is built from 14 residues. The germline V gene has CDR1 DFQATT and CDR2 SNEGSKA (reference sequence). The V end lost 3 bases, the J end lost 1 base, and 9 bases lay between the germline ends. This chain's CDR3 is CSARGRENTGELFF. The CDR3 DNA is TGCAGTGCTAGGGGCAGGGAGAACACCGGGGAGCTGTTTTTT.

As concerns this clonotype: A read error may produce the germline difference seen at one junction end. The rearrangement links TRBV6-2 or TRBV6-3 to TRBJ2-1; 14 nucleotides line up with TRBD2. Germline loops: CDR1 MNHEY, CDR2 SVGEGT. This CDR3 spans 18 amino acids. CDR3 in DNA: TGTGCCAGCAGTTACGGACTAGCGGGGGGCCCCTCCTACAATGAGCAGTTGTTC. It yields the protein CASSYGLAGGPSYNEQLF.

The rearrangement uses TRBV20-1 and TRBJ2-3; 13 nucleotides match TRBD2. Unmatched junction bases numbered 10, after V lost 3 bases and J lost 4 bases. Per the germline V gene, CDR1 is DFQATT and CDR2 is SNEGSKA (reference sequence). This CDR3 region has 17 residues. The CDR3 sequence: CSASPQTSGGTADTQYF. CDR3 nucleotides: TGCAGTGCTAGCCCCCAGACTAGCGGGGGGACGGCAGATACGCAGTATTTT.

This clonotype was seen repeatedly, ten times or more. The genes are TRBV5-4 and TRBJ2-1, with 7 bases that match TRBD1. V dropped 4 bases and J dropped 2; count of bases not matched to a gene: 6. This CDR3 spans 15 amino acids. Germline values: CDR1 SGHNT, CDR2 YYREEE (reference sequence). CDR3 loop: CASSMTGLTYNEQFF. For the CDR3, the DNA is TGTGCCAGCAGCATGACAGGGCTCACCTACAATGAGCAGTTCTTC.

This clonotype showed up just a few times. The chain uses TRBV20-1 and TRBJ2-3, with D possibly TRBD1 on 7 matching bases. V dropped 3 bases and J dropped 4 bases, with 14 bases sitting between them. The CDR3 is 14 residues long. Germline lookup yields CDR1 DFQATT and CDR2 SNEGSKA (reference sequence). The CDR3 bases are TGCAGTGCTAGTCAGGGGGGCCCGGCAGATACGCAGTATTTT. Its translation: CSASQGGPADTQYF.

This clonotype was picked up many times. This chain connects TRBV7-9 to TRBJ2-7, with D uncertain. With 5 bases removed from V and 0 bases from J, the gap between germline ends came to 11 bases. Germline CDR1 and CDR2: SEHNR and FQNEAQ (reference sequence). This CDR3 comprises 14 residues. CDR3 DNA sequence: TGTGCCAGCAGCCCCAGTTTAAGCTCCTACGAGCAGTACTTC. Translated: CASSPSLSSYEQYF.

The chain links TRBV28 to TRBJ1-1, with D maybe TRBD1 (6 bases). The V end lost 3 bases, the J end lost 2 bases, and 10 bases lay between the germline ends. CDR1 is MDHEN and CDR2 is SYDVKM in the germline V gene. The CDR3 is 14 amino acids. CDR3 residues: CASSLQGRNTEAFF. In DNA, the CDR3 is TGTGCCAGCAGTTTGCAGGGGAGAAACACTGAAGCTTTCTTT.

This clonotype has a count of ten or more. The rearrangement joins TRBV7-2 to TRBJ2-1; possible D gene TRBD2, 5 bases. Germline V gene lookup returns CDR1 SGHTA and CDR2 FQGNSA. The V gene lost 5 bases and the J gene lost 6 bases, with 8 bases spanning the gap. CDR3 length equals 12 residues. CDR3 loop: CASSRLANEQFF. The CDR3 region has the DNA TGTGCCAGCAGCCGGCTAGCCAATGAGCAGTTCTTC.

This clonotype was recorded once. This chain joins TRBV7-6 and TRBJ2-3; the D is unclear. V lost 4 bases to trimming and J lost 2 bases, with 13 bases between them. Germline CDR1 reads SGHVS; CDR2 reads FNYEAQ. The CDR3 loop spans 15 amino acids. DNA of the CDR3: TGTGCCAGCAGCTCCCAGGACGAGCTCACAGATACGCAGTATTTT. Translated, it gives CASSSQDELTDTQYF.

This clonotype was counted many times. The chain combines TRBV7-6 with TRBJ2-6; D is undetermined. The CDR3 is 16 residues long. Germline-derived CDR1 and CDR2 are SGHVS and FNYEAQ. The V end lost 7 bases, the J end lost 3 bases, and 16 bases lay between the germline ends. CDR3 nucleotides: TGTGCCAGCACCCTTGGTGCTCCTATTGGGGCCAACGTCCTGACTTTC. Translation gives CASTLGAPIGANVLTF.